This T cell receptor beta chain originates from a study of cytomegalovirus exposure and HLA in healthy donors. Study-level results: Under in vitro conditions, three CMV-associated chains were confirmed as specific for CMV antigens.

V was shortened by 7 bases and J by 1 base, with 8 bases between the two germline ends. This CDR3 contains 12 residues. Germline assignment: CDR1 SNHLY and CDR2 FYNNEI. About this clone itself: The antigen is undetermined.

The PCR made use of 60 Vbeta and 13 Jbeta primers. Clones were read by immunoSEQ multiplex PCR, and TCRdb kept only the in-frame ones, dropping some. The table shows 55,000 to 80,000 clones, with around 75% occurring only once. The source is a young woman in good health and CMV-seropositive. The chain has TRBV2 and TRBJ2-7, with unresolved D. Sequencing used PBMCs. Written as DNA, the CDR3 is TGTGCCAGCATGGCTGATTCCTACGAGCAGTACTTC. The encoded protein is CASMADSYEQYF. Full variable domain (remainder filled in from reference TRBV2 and TRBJ2-7): EPEVTQTPSHQVTQMGQEVILRCVPISNHLYFYWYRQILGQKVEFLVSFYNNEISEKSEIFDDQFSVERPDGSNFTLKIRSTKLEDSAMYFCASMADSYEQYFGPGTRLTVT.